Presented here are 8 T cell receptor beta chains from one specimen sequenced in a study of T cells in Graves' hyperthyroidism and ophthalmopathy. TCR beta CDR3 region amplification was performed from RNA transcripts. The study used the HTBI primer set for a first-round RT-PCR of the TCR CDR3. Via MiXCR, TCRdb re-called the multiplex PCR reads, giving one row per CDR3 protein. The sample holds some 320,000 distinct CDR3 sequences, about 13% seen once. Sequencing input: blood. The receptors shown here come from a middle-aged woman with Graves' ophthalmopathy.

This clonotype has a handful of counts. The rearrangement uses TRBV20-1 and TRBJ2-5, with 10 bases lining up with TRBD2. Germline CDR1 DFQATT, CDR2 SNEGSKA (reference sequence). The length of the CDR3 is 14 residues. J lost 4 bases, V lost 5 bases, and 7 bases had no gene match. The CDR3 here is CSARGAGGPETQYF. The CDR3 DNA is TGCAGTGCTCGAGGAGCGGGGGGGCCAGAGACCCAGTACTTC.

This clonotype was seen a handful of times. V usage is TRBV14 and J usage is TRBJ2-1; no definite D call. This CDR3 comprises 15 residues. V was pared by 4 bases and J by 10 bases, with 20 bases between. Germline CDR1 is SGHDN and CDR2 is FVKESK. DNA of the CDR3: TGTGCCAGCAGCCGTGTCGGTCGACTGCAATCGGAGCAGTTCTTC. It yields the protein CASSRVGRLQSEQFF.

The rearrangement links TRBV6-2 or TRBV6-3 to TRBJ2-5; D may match TRBD1 or TRBD2 (5 bases each). The germline V gene encodes CDR1 MNHEY and CDR2 SVGEGT. V dropped 2 bases and J dropped 4 bases, with 11 bases sitting between them. There are 14 residues in the CDR3. CDR3 DNA: TGTGCCAGCAGTTACCGGGACGTGGGAGAGACCCAGTACTTC. Residues: CASSYRDVGETQYF.

This clonotype was seen at least ten times. The chain links TRBV28 to TRBJ2-3; 10 bases are shared with TRBD2. There are 16 residues in the CDR3. In germline, CDR1 is MDHEN, CDR2 SYDVKM. Trimming removed 6 bases from V and 4 bases from J; junction bases left unmatched: 10. CDR3 nucleotides: TGTGCCAGCAGCGCAACCGGGACTAGCGACGCAGATACGCAGTATTTT. Translated: CASSATGTSDADTQYF.

V is TRBV29-1 and J is TRBJ2-7; 12 positions agree with TRBD2. This CDR3 region has 16 residues. The junction had 9 bases not matched to a gene; V was cut back by 6 bases and J by 0 bases. Looked up from germline, CDR1 is SQVTM and CDR2 is ANQGSEA. Here the CDR3 DNA reads TGCAGCGTAGCCGCCCCTAGCGGGAGGGCCTCCTACGAGCAGTACTTC. It codes for CSVAAPSGRASYEQYF.

The sample holds many counts of this clonotype. V gene TRBV15 combines with J gene TRBJ2-1; 8 positions agree with TRBD2. Germline V gives CDR1 LNHNV, CDR2 YYDKDF (reference sequence). This CDR3 spans 15 amino acids. V lost 2 bases to trimming and J lost 8 bases; unmatched junction nucleotides: 8. The DNA for the CDR3 is TGTGCCACCAGCAGATCCGGGACGGGAGGGGATGAGCAGTTCTTC. This encodes CATSRSGTGGDEQFF.

This clonotype was detected many times. V is TRBV5-4 and J is TRBJ1-2, with 7 bases that match TRBD1. The V segment lost 0 bases and the J segment 4 bases; nucleotides outside the gene matches: 6. The CDR3 spans 15 residues. In germline, CDR1 is SGHNT, CDR2 YYREEE (reference sequence). CDR3 amino acids: CASSLAGGFGYGYTF. The CDR3 DNA is TGTGCCAGCAGCTTGGCAGGGGGATTCGGCTATGGCTACACCTTC.

The chain carries TRBV7-9 and TRBJ2-3; D not resolved. The V and J ends lost 0 bases and 5 bases respectively, with 9 bases between them. CDR1 SEHNR and CDR2 FQNEAQ come from the germline V gene (reference sequence). This CDR3 region has 14 residues. CDR3 sequence reads: CASSLAGPRDTQYF. The CDR3 region has the DNA TGTGCCAGCAGCTTAGCTGGCCCCAGAGATACGCAGTATTTT.